This TCR beta chain was sequenced in a study of T cells in Graves' hyperthyroidism and ophthalmopathy. Study-level background: Peripheral blood was drawn at first diagnosis, prior to all treatment. General observations from the study: Ophthalmopathy was predicted by the model a median of approximately 6.6 months ahead of onset. Appearing also in blood were most of the thyroid clonotypes expanded above 0.001.

Notes on this clonotype: The antigen remains undetermined.

Clinical symptoms, serum thyroxine and TRAb, thyroid ultrasound and orbital computed tomography were used for the diagnoses. The CDR3 covers 16 residues. Trimming took 4 bases from V and 4 from J, leaving 15 bases between them. CDR1 is SGHRS, CDR2 YFSETQ, per germline. TCR beta CDR3 regions were amplified from RNA. The HTBI primer set drove a first-round RT-PCR of the TCR CDR3. MiXCR, run by TCRdb on the multiplex PCR reads, gives a single entry per CDR3 protein. The profile covers about 480,000 distinct CDR3 sequences, with under 25% appearing a single time and about half taken by the ten largest. The sequence came from a woman aged 70-85 years with Graves' ophthalmopathy. This chain connects TRBV5-1 to TRBJ1-6; D uncertain. The sample taken for sequencing was blood. The CDR3 nucleotides are TGCGCCAGCAGCCCGGCCCAGGTCGCTTATAATTCACCCCTCCACTTT. Amino acid sequence: CASSPAQVAYNSPLHF.